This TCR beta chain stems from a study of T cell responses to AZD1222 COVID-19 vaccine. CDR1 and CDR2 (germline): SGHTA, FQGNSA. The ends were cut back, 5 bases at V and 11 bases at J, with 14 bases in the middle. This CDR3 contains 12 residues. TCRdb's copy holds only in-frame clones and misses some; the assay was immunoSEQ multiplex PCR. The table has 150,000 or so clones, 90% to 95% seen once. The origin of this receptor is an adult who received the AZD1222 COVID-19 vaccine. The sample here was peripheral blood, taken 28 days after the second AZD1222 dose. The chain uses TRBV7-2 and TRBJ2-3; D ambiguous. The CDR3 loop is CASSQDTQVQYF. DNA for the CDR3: TGTGCCAGCAGCCAAGATACCCAGGTGCAGTATTTT.